These T cell receptor beta chains were read from a single sample in a study of T cell responses to AZD1222 COVID-19 vaccine. TCRdb's table, derived via immunoSEQ multiplex PCR, lists solely in-frame clones and lacks some. The table includes 110,000 to 150,000 clones, roughly 91% detected once. Sample: peripheral blood, taken 28 days after the second AZD1222 dose. The receptor set was obtained from an adult who received the AZD1222 COVID-19 vaccine. Each CDR3 is given with its conserved first and last residue. A D gene is named only where the DNA matches it firmly. Some rows have no size entry. The others give once, few or many, or a class for an expanded clone.

DNA | CDR3 | J | V | D | length | size
TGTGCCATCAGGCCGACAGGCTCCTACGAGCAGTACTTC | CAIRPTGSYEQYF | TRBJ2-7 | TRBV10-3 | NA | 13 | few
TGTGCCAGCAGCTTGGCGTGGGCGACAGATACGCAGTATTTT | CASSLAWATDTQYF | TRBJ2-3 | TRBV5-6 | NA | 14 | once
TGTGCCAGCAGCAGGACTAGCGGGCACAATGAGCAGTTCTTC | CASSRTSGHNEQFF | TRBJ2-1 | TRBV7-9 | TRBD2 | 14 | NA
TGTGCCAGCAGCGCTGACAGGCCTGGAAACACCATATATTTT | CASSADRPGNTIYF | TRBJ1-3 | TRBV7-3 | NA | 14 | NA
TGCGCCAGCAGCCCAGGGTACGAGCAGTACTTC | CASSPGYEQYF | TRBJ2-7 | TRBV4-1 | NA | 11 | NA
TGTGCCAGCAGTTCTCAGGAACCTTATAATTCACCCCTCCACTTT | CASSSQEPYNSPLHF | TRBJ1-6 | TRBV28 | NA | 15 | NA
TGTGCCAGCAGCTTTTTCGGACTAGCGGAGAGCTCCTACGAGCAGTACTTC | CASSFFGLAESSYEQYF | TRBJ2-7 | TRBV5-6 | TRBD2 | 17 | NA
TGTGCCAGCAGTTTGGACAGGGTGACTCAGCCCCAGCATTTT | CASSLDRVTQPQHF | TRBJ1-5 | TRBV28 | TRBD1 | 14 | NA
TGTGCCAGTAGTGGGGGGGGTTTTGTGACCCAGTACTTC | CASSGGGFVTQYF | TRBJ2-5 | TRBV19 | TRBD2 | 13 | NA
TGTGCCAGCAGCCAATCCCAGGGAATGAACACTGAAGCTTTCTTT | CASSQSQGMNTEAFF | TRBJ1-1 | TRBV3-1/TRBV3-2 | NA | 15 | once
TGTGCCAGCAGTTCAGGCGGGAGAGATACGCAGTATTTT | CASSSGGRDTQYF | TRBJ2-3 | TRBV6-6 | TRBD2 | 13 | once